Below, 18 T cell receptor beta chains from the same sample are listed, as sequenced in a study of shared clonotypes between healthy human individuals. Sequencing used immunoSEQ multiplex PCR; TCRdb keeps in-frame clones, though not all of them. The table lists roughly 1.4 million clones, approximately 98.5% of them singletons. The sequencing input was naive CD4+ T cells sorted from blood. Subset specified: CD45RA+ positively selected. Receptors originate from a man under 40 in good health.

This chain links TRBV5-1 with TRBJ2-3, with 10 bases lining up with TRBD2. The CDR3 loop spans 15 amino acids. Per the germline V gene, CDR1 is SGHRS and CDR2 is YFSETQ. V shed 6 bases, J shed 0 bases, and the junction held 4 bases outside the gene matches. The CDR3 loop reads CASNGLAASTDTQYF. CDR3 DNA sequence: TGCGCCAGCAATGGACTAGCGGCTAGCACAGATACGCAGTATTTT.

Here the CDR3 reads CASSFFQSAQGGYTF. The CDR3 bases are TGCGCCAGCAGCTTCTTCCAGTCTGCGCAGGGTGGCTACACCTTC. The chain joins TRBV5-1 to TRBJ1-2; D possibly corresponds to TRBD1 (5 bases). The V gene lost 2 bases and the J gene lost 7 bases, with 18 bases spanning the gap. Germline loops: CDR1 SGHRS, CDR2 YFSETQ. This CDR3 has 15 residues.

The rearrangement joins TRBV9 to TRBJ2-1; tentatively, D is TRBD1 or TRBD2 (5 bases each). The V gene's germline CDR1 is SGDLS and CDR2 YYNGEE. The V gene lost 0 bases and the J gene lost 0 bases, with 16 bases spanning the gap. The CDR3 is 18 residues long. CDR3 sequence reads: CASSVGPRGLSSYNEQFF. The CDR3 coding sequence is TGTGCCAGCAGCGTAGGCCCCCGGGGCCTAAGCTCCTACAATGAGCAGTTCTTC.

The CDR3 protein is CAWSAWTSENEQFF. The CDR3 nucleotides read TGTGCCTGGAGTGCTTGGACTAGCGAAAATGAGCAGTTCTTC. The chain uses TRBV30 and TRBJ2-1; 9 nucleotides agree with TRBD2. V dropped 1 base and J dropped 7; count of bases not matched to a gene: 5. From germline, CDR1 is GTSNPN and CDR2 SVGIG (reference sequence). The CDR3 loop spans 14 amino acids.

V gene TRBV5-1 combines with J gene TRBJ1-4; TRBD1 is a possible D gene (5 bases). In germline, CDR1 is SGHRS, CDR2 YFSETQ. The CDR3 is 15 amino acids. Trimming removed 0 bases from V and 4 bases from J, with 10 bases in between. CDR3 DNA: TGCGCCAGCAGCTTGGCCGGCAGGGTTAATGAAAAACTGTTTTTT. Translation gives CASSLAGRVNEKLFF.

Here the CDR3 reads CAWSFTGPEGTQYF. CDR3 nucleotides: TGTGCCTGGAGTTTCACGGGCCCTGAAGGGACCCAGTACTTC. The chain employs TRBV30 and TRBJ2-5, with no clear D. The ends were cut back, 2 bases at V and 7 bases at J, with 17 bases in the middle. Germline assignment: CDR1 GTSNPN and CDR2 SVGIG (reference sequence). This CDR3 comprises 14 residues.

The rearrangement links TRBV28 to TRBJ1-1; D gene ambiguous. Per germline, CDR1 MDHEN and CDR2 SYDVKM. The CDR3 covers 11 residues. V lost 6 bases and J lost 3, with 5 bases in between. The CDR3 protein is CASRLYTEAFF. CDR3 coding DNA: TGTGCCAGCAGACTTTACACTGAAGCTTTCTTT.

Of note for this clone: The sample has other DNA sequences that encode this CDR3 too. The chain employs TRBV7-9 and TRBJ2-5; D is undetermined. Germline CDR1 and CDR2: SEHNR and FQNEAQ (reference sequence). Between the trimmed V and J ends, which lost 1 base and 5 bases, there was a span of 8 bases. This CDR3 comprises 13 residues. The CDR3 DNA reads as TGTGCCAGCAGCTTAGTTGGTGGGGAGACCCAGTACTTC. This translates into CASSLVGGETQYF.

This sequence joins TRBV28 and TRBJ2-3; 9 bases fit TRBD2. This CDR3 has 14 amino acids. After removal of 7 bases from V and 5 bases from J, the junction contained 7 bases not matched to a gene. Germline V gene sequence: CDR1 MDHEN, CDR2 SYDVKM. CDR3 sequence: CASTRGGAEDTQYF. CDR3 coding DNA: TGTGCCAGCACACGCGGGGGGGCCGAAGATACGCAGTATTTT.

The gene calls are TRBV19 and TRBJ2-7; TRBD1 might be the D (6 bases). V was shortened by 10 bases and J by 0 bases, with 22 bases between the two germline ends. The CDR3 spans 16 residues. Germline assignment: CDR1 LNHDA and CDR2 SQIVND (reference sequence). CDR3 nucleotides: TGTGCCACATTGGCCCCGTACAGGGAAGGCTCCTACGAGCAGTACTTC. This translates into CATLAPYREGSYEQYF.

The chain recombines TRBV11-2 with TRBJ2-2, with TRBD1 as a possible D gene (5 bases). Trimming removed 8 bases at V and 4 bases at J, with 14 bases between. The CDR3 is 14 amino acids. Germline CDR1 SGHAT, CDR2 FQNNGV. CDR3 amino acids: CASRPRRGTGELFF. CDR3 DNA sequence: TGTGCCAGCCGACCCCGAAGGGGCACCGGGGAGCTGTTTTTT.

This sequence joins TRBV27 and TRBJ2-1, with D possibly matching TRBD2 (6 bases). Per the germline V gene, CDR1 is MNHEY and CDR2 is SMNVEV (reference sequence). CDR3 size: 15 residues. V was clipped by 3 bases and J by 0 bases, with 9 bases between them. The CDR3 DNA is TGTGCCAGCAGTTTCCCCGGGAGCTCCTACAATGAGCAGTTCTTC. As protein: CASSFPGSSYNEQFF.

The rearrangement joins TRBV30 to TRBJ2-2; D gene unclear. V lost 2 bases and J 6 bases, leaving 10 bases between the germline ends. Germline V gene lookup returns CDR1 GTSNPN and CDR2 SVGIG (reference sequence). This CDR3 contains 13 residues. As DNA, the CDR3 is TGTGCCTGGAGTTATGCAGGCCCCGGGGAGCTGTTTTTT. It translates to CAWSYAGPGELFF.

The V gene is TRBV4-1, the J gene TRBJ2-7, with D uncertain. The length of the CDR3 is 15 residues. Trimming cost V 0 bases and J 4 bases, with 13 bases left between them. Germline V gene sequence: CDR1 MGHRA, CDR2 YSYEKL. The CDR3 sequence is CASSQERMTVYEQYF. CDR3 bases: TGCGCCAGCAGCCAAGAAAGGATGACGGTGTACGAGCAGTACTTC.

The rearrangement joins TRBV28 to TRBJ2-2; possible D gene TRBD1, 5 bases. The CDR3 length is 15 residues. CDR1 MDHEN and CDR2 SYDVKM come from the germline V gene. V was trimmed by 3 bases and J by 4 bases, leaving 12 bases between them. This chain's CDR3 is CASSFGQGLTGELFF. Written as DNA, the CDR3 is TGTGCCAGCAGTTTCGGGCAGGGCCTCACCGGGGAGCTGTTTTTT.

The chain couples TRBV18 to TRBJ1-4; perhaps TRBD1 as D (6 bases). Germline CDR1 is KGHSH and CDR2 is LQKENI. V lost 3 bases and J 4 bases, leaving 15 bases between the germline ends. This CDR3 is built from 16 residues. The CDR3 loop reads CASSPTGPGLNEKLFF. CDR3 DNA sequence: TGTGCCAGCTCACCTACAGGGCCAGGACTTAATGAAAAACTGTTTTTT.

This rearrangement joins TRBV7-2 to TRBJ2-5; TRBD2 is a possible D gene (7 bases). Germline CDR1 SGHTA, CDR2 FQGNSA. The CDR3 contains 15 residues. V gave up 2 bases and J gave up 4 bases, with 14 bases separating them. CDR3 in amino acids: CASSLRGGAVETQYF. CDR3 nucleotide sequence: TGTGCCAGCAGCTTAAGGGGGGGAGCTGTAGAGACCCAGTACTTC.

The gene calls are TRBV18 and TRBJ1-4; D possibly corresponds to TRBD1 (6 bases). Trimming pared 2 bases from V and 4 bases from J, leaving 14 bases between. Germline V gives CDR1 KGHSH, CDR2 LQKENI. This CDR3 spans 16 amino acids. This chain's CDR3 is CASSPVAGANNEKLFF. CDR3 bases: TGTGCCAGCTCACCAGTGGCAGGGGCGAATAATGAAAAACTGTTTTTT.